This TCR beta chain stems from a study of T cells in narcolepsy. Across the study: Healthy controls were enrolled alongside patients with narcolepsy type 1 or type 2.

Notes on the study in general: Reportedly, autoreactive clonotypes were serially detected in patients' blood but not controls'. HCRT-specific and TRIB2-specific autoreactive clonotypes appeared among same-patient CSF and blood CD4+ clonotypes.

As to this clone: Its antigen is undetermined. At the DNA level, this CDR3 is encoded by other sequences in the same sample as well.

Only in-frame clones appear in the TCRdb table, and some are missing; sequencing was by immunoSEQ multiplex PCR. The repertoire holds about 35,000 clones, with about four fifths as singletons. This receptor was taken from a human donor in good health. Sequenced: memory (CD45RA-) CD4+ T cells from blood.

CDR3 nucleotide sequence: TGTGCCAGCAGTTACACTATAGCGACAGGGGGGCATGGCTACACCTTC. Translating gives CASSYTIATGGHGYTF. This sequence joins TRBV6-5 and TRBJ1-2, with 9 bases aligning to TRBD1. V was clipped by 2 bases and J by 6 bases; unmatched bases: 10. There are 16 residues in the CDR3. Germline CDR1 reads MNHEY; CDR2 reads SVGAGI.